The 28 T cell receptor beta chains given below trace back to one sample, sequenced in a study of shared T cell receptors in the human thymus. Assay: immunoSEQ multiplex PCR; the TCRdb copy retains only in-frame clones and omits some. Seen here are some 700,000 clones, around 85% observed once, and the top ten hold approximately 0.01%. These data also featured in a second study, about human thymus T cells.

Sequenced sample: thymocytes. Receptors were obtained from a girl under two years old with a congenital heart defect.

J is TRBJ1-1 and V is TRBV29-1; D is unclear. V was cut by 4 bases and J by 7 bases, with 19 bases left in between. CDR1 SQVTM and CDR2 ANQGSEA come from the germline V gene. The CDR3 runs 14 residues. Here the CDR3 reads CSVVPFRTGNEAFF. CDR3 DNA sequence: TGCAGCGTTGTCCCATTCCGGACGGGGAATGAAGCTTTCTTT.

This clone has only one observation. CDR3 in amino acids: CSVGEAGPARGYGYTF. The CDR3 region has the DNA TGCAGCGTTGGGGAGGCAGGGCCCGCGCGGGGCTATGGCTACACCTTC. The rearrangement joins TRBV29-1 to TRBJ1-2, with a weak D call TRBD1 (5 bases). V was shortened by 4 bases and J by 4 bases, with 22 bases between the two germline ends. The V gene's germline CDR1 is SQVTM and CDR2 ANQGSEA. This CDR3 is built from 16 residues.

The V and J genes are TRBV15 and TRBJ2-1, with unresolved D. This CDR3 comprises 13 residues. Germline CDR1 and CDR2: LNHNV and YYDKDF (reference sequence). Trimming removed 3 bases at V and 5 bases at J, with 8 bases between. DNA of the CDR3: TGTGCCACCAGCAGTAAGTGGCACAATGAGCAGTTCTTC. It translates to CATSSKWHNEQFF.

The chain couples TRBV19 to TRBJ1-1, with TRBD1 matching over 12 bases. There are 17 residues in the CDR3. CDR1 is LNHDA, CDR2 SQIVND, per germline (reference sequence). Unmatched junction bases numbered 9, after V lost 4 bases and J lost 3 bases. CDR3 sequence reads: CASSKSGQGAPDTEAFF. The CDR3 DNA is TGTGCCAGTAGTAAGTCGGGACAGGGGGCGCCGGACACTGAAGCTTTCTTT.

This clone came up once. V and J are TRBV7-2 and TRBJ1-1; the match to TRBD1 covers 7 bases. This CDR3 is built from 17 residues. The V segment lost 8 bases and the J segment 6 bases; nucleotides outside the gene matches: 21. CDR1 and CDR2 from the germline V gene are SGHTA and FQGNSA. CDR3 DNA: TGTGCCAGCCCAATCAAGAACAGACAGGGACGAGGCGCTGAAGCTTTCTTT. It codes for CASPIKNRQGRGAEAFF.

A single count supports this clone. V usage is TRBV5-6 and J usage is TRBJ2-4; D possibly corresponds to TRBD2 (6 bases). The germline V and J ends were trimmed by 4 bases and 0 bases, with 17 bases remaining between them. The CDR3 is 17 amino acids. CDR1 is SGHDT and CDR2 is YYEEEE in the germline V gene. CDR3 residues: CASSATAPGLAKNIQYF. The CDR3 DNA follows: TGTGCCAGCAGCGCCACAGCACCGGGACTAGCCAAAAACATTCAGTACTTC.

This chain joins TRBV19 and TRBJ2-7, with a weak D call TRBD1 (7 bases). V was cut by 7 bases and J by 2 bases, with 18 bases left in between. This CDR3 has 15 amino acids. Germline assignment: CDR1 LNHDA and CDR2 SQIVND (reference sequence). CDR3 in DNA: TGTGCCAGTACCCCGGACAGGTGGGGGGCCTACGAGCAGTACTTC. This sequence encodes CASTPDRWGAYEQYF.

Worth noting for this clone: The same CDR3 arises from other DNA sequences in this sample as well. The chain joins TRBV20-1 to TRBJ2-7, with D unresolved. CDR1 is DFQATT, CDR2 SNEGSKA, per germline (reference sequence). V was trimmed by 6 bases and J by 4 bases, leaving 10 bases between them. The CDR3 extends over 11 amino acids. CDR3 sequence: CSAPGAYEQYF. DNA for the CDR3: TGCAGTGCCCCTGGAGCTTACGAGCAGTACTTC.

The rearrangement uses TRBV11-2 and TRBJ2-3, with a possible D match to TRBD1 (6 bases). CDR3 length: 18 amino acids. Germline V lookup: CDR1 SGHAT, CDR2 FQNNGV. Trimming took off 1 base at V and 0 bases at J, with 17 bases between the two ends. CDR3 coding DNA: TGTGCCAGCAGCTTAGGTATCCCGACAGGTTCGAGCACAGATACGCAGTATTTT. Translating it yields CASSLGIPTGSSTDTQYF.

The chain combines TRBV14 with TRBJ2-5; D might be TRBD1 (6 bases). TRBJ2-7 matches the DNA end more closely, so the J call is doubtful. The germline CDR1 and CDR2 sequences are SGHDN and FVKESK. This CDR3 is 13 amino acids long. Here the CDR3 DNA reads TGTGCCAGCAGCCCCCCCGGACAGAACGAGCAGTACTTC. Translating gives CASSPPGQNEQYF.

The CDR3 protein is CAISEGGKGRHNEKLFF. CDR3 nucleotides: TGTGCCATCAGTGAGGGCGGAAAGGGGAGGCACAATGAAAAACTGTTTTTT. J is TRBJ1-4 and V is TRBV10-3; weak D call: TRBD1 (5 bases). The CDR3 loop spans 17 amino acids. Germline assignment: CDR1 ENHRY and CDR2 SYGVKD. Trimming left V 2 bases short and J 5 bases short, with 18 bases between.

This clone was seen only a few times. V gene TRBV27 combines with J gene TRBJ1-2, with D perhaps TRBD1 (5 bases). The CDR3 is 19 residues long. CDR1 MNHEY and CDR2 SMNVEV come from the germline V gene (reference sequence). Trimming left V 2 bases short and J 2 bases short, with 24 bases between. The CDR3: CASSLKGHPREDLNYGYTF. The CDR3 coding sequence is TGTGCCAGCAGTTTAAAGGGGCATCCAAGGGAGGATCTAAACTATGGCTACACCTTC.

On this clone itself: The sample carries other DNA sequences with the same CDR3. The V gene is TRBV28, the J gene TRBJ2-3; 11 bases are shared with TRBD2. From germline, CDR1 is MDHEN and CDR2 SYDVKM. With 6 bases clipped from V and 2 bases from J, the junction kept 4 bases outside the gene matches. The CDR3 is 15 residues long. CDR3 protein: CASRLAGAHTDTQYF. DNA of the CDR3: TGTGCCAGCAGACTAGCGGGGGCACACACAGATACGCAGTATTTT.

The chain carries TRBV27 and TRBJ1-6; 10 bases agree with TRBD1. In germline, CDR1 is MNHEY, CDR2 SMNVEV (reference sequence). With V trimmed by 7 bases and J by 7 bases, 10 bases remained unmatched. The CDR3 is 16 amino acids. CDR3 region: CASTHDRTGGNSPLHF. The CDR3 nucleotides read TGTGCCAGCACCCATGATCGGACAGGGGGAAATTCACCCCTCCACTTT.

This rearrangement joins TRBV19 to TRBJ1-2, with 7 bases lining up with TRBD1. Germline loops: CDR1 LNHDA, CDR2 SQIVND (reference sequence). This CDR3 is built from 14 residues. V was clipped by 6 bases and J by 6 bases; unmatched bases: 10. The CDR3 here is CASSHEDRSHGYTF. CDR3 in DNA: TGTGCCAGTAGCCATGAGGACAGGTCCCATGGCTACACCTTC.

The V gene is TRBV4-1, the J gene TRBJ2-3; 8 positions match TRBD2. Trimming cost V 3 bases and J 0 bases; bases outside gene matches: 11. The CDR3 covers 18 residues. The V gene's germline CDR1 is MGHRA and CDR2 YSYEKL. CDR3 bases: TGCGCCAGCAGCCACCTGCCCAGCGGGGGAGACAGCACAGATACGCAGTATTTT. This sequence encodes CASSHLPSGGDSTDTQYF.

This clone occurred once. The V and J genes are TRBV7-9 and TRBJ2-5; D call uncertain. V was shortened by 5 bases and J by 2 bases, with 18 bases between the two germline ends. This CDR3 contains 16 residues. The germline CDR1 and CDR2 sequences are SEHNR and FQNEAQ (reference sequence). CDR3 coding DNA: TGTGCCAGCAGCCCCCCTTTGGCAGGTCCTCAAGAGACCCAGTACTTC. Amino acid sequence: CASSPPLAGPQETQYF.

The V and J genes are TRBV4-1 and TRBJ1-1, with D possibly being TRBD1 (6 bases). CDR1 is MGHRA, CDR2 YSYEKL, per germline. V was cut by 2 bases and J by 8 bases, with 18 bases left in between. The CDR3 spans 15 residues. The CDR3 bases are TGCGCCAGCAGCCAACAAGGTACAGGGATCCCCGAAGCTTTCTTT. It yields the protein CASSQQGTGIPEAFF.

The genes are TRBV4-1 and TRBJ2-7; 7 nucleotides align to TRBD1. Germline V gene lookup returns CDR1 MGHRA and CDR2 YSYEKL. V was pared by 4 bases and J by 3 bases, with 12 bases of the junction left unmatched. The CDR3 contains 16 residues. The CDR3 region has the DNA TGCGCCAGCAGCCCGAGGAACCGGGACAGCTACTACGAGCAGTACTTC. Protein product: CASSPRNRDSYYEQYF.

This chain uses TRBV14 with TRBJ1-2; 8 bases are a match to TRBD1. Germline CDR1 reads SGHDN; CDR2 reads FVKESK. The ends lost 2 bases at V and 2 bases at J; junction bases unmatched: 13. The CDR3 sequence is 18 residues long. Here the CDR3 DNA reads TGTGCCAGCAGCCAAAATCCAGGGGGCCGGGGAAAAAACTATGGCTACACCTTC. Amino acids: CASSQNPGGRGKNYGYTF. The entire variable domain, with the rest obtained from reference TRBV14 and TRBJ1-2, is as follows: EAGVTQFPSHSVIEKGQTVTLRCDPISGHDNLYWYRRVMGKEIKFLLHFVKESKQDESGMPNNRFLAERTGGTYSTLKVQPAELEDSGVYFCASSQNPGGRGKNYGYTFGSGTRLTVV.

The chain employs TRBV5-1 and TRBJ2-2; TRBD1 matches 9 bases. The V and J ends lost 1 base and 4 bases, in that order; junction bases with no gene match: 5. The CDR3 extends over 16 amino acids. Germline CDR1 SGHRS, CDR2 YFSETQ. The chain's CDR3 is CASSLNRGRITGELFF. The CDR3 DNA is TGCGCCAGCAGCTTGAACAGGGGGCGCATCACCGGGGAGCTGTTTTTT. The full variable domain, with the rest looked up from reference TRBV5-1 and TRBJ2-2, is KAGVTQTPRYLIKTRGQQVTLSCSPISGHRSVSWYQQTPGQGLQFLFEYFSETQRNKGNFPGRFSGRQFSNSRSEMNVSTLELGDSALYLCASSLNRGRITGELFFGEGSRLTVL.

This chain joins TRBV7-8 and TRBJ1-2; 9 bases are a match to TRBD1. V shed 4 bases, J shed 8 bases, and the junction held 20 bases outside the gene matches. The CDR3 runs to 18 residues. Germline CDR1 is SGHVS and CDR2 is FQNEAQ. The DNA for the CDR3 is TGTGCCAGCAGCTCCAACCCCCGCGCAGGACAGGGGTGTCCGGGCTACACCTTC. Residues: CASSSNPRAGQGCPGYTF. The whole variable domain, filled in from reference TRBV7-8 and TRBJ1-2, reads GAGVSQSPRYKVAKRGQDVALRCDPISGHVSLFWYQQALGQGPEFLTYFQNEAQLDKSGLPSDRFFAERPEGSVSTLKIQRTQQEDSAVYLCASSSNPRAGQGCPGYTFGSGTRLTVV.

The V and J genes are TRBV25-1 and TRBJ1-6; the D is unclear. Trimming removed 3 bases from V and 5 bases from J, with 11 bases in between. Germline V gene sequence: CDR1 MGHDK, CDR2 SYGVNS. The length of the CDR3 is 15 residues. CDR3 nucleotide sequence: TGTGCCAGCAGTGACAGGCAAGAGCATAATTCACCCCTCCACTTT. Residues: CASSDRQEHNSPLHF.

The CDR3 nucleotides read TGCAGTGCAATGACCCGGGACTGCGCTTTCTTT. Translated, it gives CSAMTRDCAFF. J is TRBJ1-1 and V is TRBV20-1; weak D call: TRBD1 (5 bases). The V end was cut by 6 bases, the J end by 11 bases, with 16 bases between. Germline V CDR1 and CDR2: DFQATT, SNEGSKA (reference sequence). The CDR3 totals 11 residues.

J is TRBJ1-2 and V is TRBV14; D perhaps matches TRBD1 (6 bases). Germline-derived CDR1 and CDR2 are SGHDN and FVKESK. CDR3 length: 14 residues. Trimming cost V 4 bases and J 3 bases, with 12 bases left between them. The CDR3 loop reads CASSPHRAYYGYTF. The CDR3 region has the DNA TGTGCCAGCAGCCCCCACAGGGCCTACTATGGCTACACCTTC.

The J gene is TRBJ1-6, the V gene TRBV28; TRBD1 matches at 9 bases. In germline, CDR1 is MDHEN, CDR2 SYDVKM. This CDR3 is 16 amino acids long. Germline trimming cut 7 bases from V and 9 bases from J; bases unmatched to any gene: 13. The CDR3 DNA reads as TGTGCCAGCACCACATGGGGGACAGGGAGTTGTTCACCCCTCCACTTT. Its translation is CASTTWGTGSCSPLHF.

The rearrangement links TRBV5-1 to TRBJ1-2, with TRBD1 identical over 7 bases. V trimming: 2 bases; J trimming: 0 bases; junction bases outside the gene matches: 4. The CDR3 runs to 15 residues. The V gene's germline CDR1 is SGHRS and CDR2 YFSETQ. The CDR3 is CASSFHRGTNYGYTF. CDR3 coding DNA: TGCGCCAGCAGCTTCCACAGGGGAACTAACTATGGCTACACCTTC.

The chain links TRBV7-9 to TRBJ2-7, with TRBD2 matching 9 bases. This CDR3 is 16 amino acids long. Germline CDR1 is SEHNR and CDR2 is FQNEAQ (reference sequence). J lost 2 bases, V lost 1 base, and 6 bases had no gene match. CDR3 in DNA: TGTGCCAGCAGCTTAGTGGGTAGCGGGGGCCCCTACGAGCAGTACTTC. Translated, it gives CASSLVGSGGPYEQYF. The whole variable domain, filled in from reference TRBV7-9 and TRBJ2-7, reads DTGVSQNPRHKITKRGQNVTFRCDPISEHNRLYWYRQTLGQGPEFLTYFQNEAQLEKSRLLSDRFSAERPKGSFSTLEIQRTEQGDSAMYLCASSLVGSGGPYEQYFGPGTRLTVT.